What follows are 26 T cell receptor beta chains derived from one specimen sequenced in a study of monozygotic twins with inflammatory bowel disease. TCRdb derives one entry per CDR3 protein from the 5' RACE reads, leaving out DNA. The sample features under 200,000 distinct CDR3 sequences, with 2.8% in its top ten. The source material was blood. The receptors derive from a human donor with ulcerative colitis or Crohn's disease, or a healthy co-twin of an affected twin (not recorded which).

The chain links TRBV27 to TRBJ2-3; TCRdb's assignment of TRBD2 cannot be checked, as there is no DNA. Germline CDR1 is MNHEY and CDR2 is SMNVEV (reference sequence). The CDR3 is 15 residues long. CDR3 amino acids: CASSPELLRRDTQYF.

V and J are TRBV5-1 and TRBJ2-7; TCRdb's D call of TRBD1 is untestable without DNA. Per germline, CDR1 SGHRS and CDR2 YFSETQ. The CDR3 extends over 15 amino acids. The CDR3: CASSLAGAGSYEQYF. Drawing the rest from reference TRBV5-1 and TRBJ2-7, the complete variable domain is KAGVTQTPRYLIKTRGQQVTLSCSPISGHRSVSWYQQTPGQGLQFLFEYFSETQRNKGNFPGRFSGRQFSNSRSEMNVSTLELGDSALYLCASSLAGAGSYEQYFGPGTRLTVT.

V and J are TRBV4-1 and TRBJ2-1; without DNA, the TCRdb call of TRBD2 cannot be checked. Germline-derived CDR1 and CDR2 are MGHRA and YSYEKL. This CDR3 comprises 15 residues. CDR3 loop: CASSQWAGGRDEQFF.

The V and J genes are TRBV5-1 and TRBJ1-2. The CDR3 spans 13 residues. Germline CDR1 SGHRS, CDR2 YFSETQ. The CDR3 spells CASSLVSSQGYTF.

The chain is built from TRBV4-1 and TRBJ2-2. This CDR3 contains 14 residues. The V gene's germline CDR1 is MGHRA and CDR2 YSYEKL. CDR3 in amino acids: CASSQVWVSGELFF.

The V and J genes are TRBV10-3 and TRBJ2-5; with no DNA, the TCRdb D assignment of TRBD1 cannot be verified. Germline CDR1 is ENHRY and CDR2 is SYGVKD. The CDR3 runs to 14 residues. CDR3 sequence reads: CAISLGTGLSDQYF.

The chain is built from TRBV6-2 or TRBV6-3 and TRBJ2-2. The CDR3 totals 14 residues. CDR1 and CDR2 from the germline V gene are MNHEY and SVGEGT. CDR3 loop: CASSSAANTGELFF.

CDR3 in amino acids: CASSFRATYEQYF. The chain uses TRBV28 and TRBJ2-7; TCRdb's D gene call, TRBD2, goes unchecked for lack of DNA. This CDR3 has 13 amino acids. Germline lookup yields CDR1 MDHEN and CDR2 SYDVKM.

This chain connects TRBV29-1 to TRBJ2-1; without DNA, the TCRdb call of TRBD2 cannot be checked. This CDR3 is 13 amino acids long. The V gene's germline CDR1 is SQVTM and CDR2 ANQGSEA. CDR3 in amino acids: CSGGLAGASVLFF.

This rearrangement joins TRBV27 to TRBJ1-2; absent DNA, TCRdb's TRBD1 call cannot be checked. Germline V gene lookup returns CDR1 MNHEY and CDR2 SMNVEV (reference sequence). The CDR3 is 17 residues long. The CDR3 is CASSPRTGGMANYGYTF.

V usage is TRBV4-1 and J usage is TRBJ2-1; TCRdb calls TRBD2, which cannot be checked without DNA. This CDR3 comprises 16 residues. Germline CDR1 MGHRA, CDR2 YSYEKL. The CDR3 sequence: CASSQYTGTLYNEQFF.

The rearrangement links TRBV6-5 to TRBJ2-3; TCRdb outputs TRBD1, but without DNA this stays unchecked. The CDR3 has 13 residues. CDR1 and CDR2 (germline): MNHEY, SVGAGI. This chain's CDR3 is CASGQGVTDTQYF.

The chain recombines TRBV20-1 with TRBJ1-1. Germline CDR1 DFQATT, CDR2 SNEGSKA (reference sequence). The CDR3 runs to 13 residues. CDR3 sequence reads: CSAPRGGDTEAFF.

V and J are TRBV18 and TRBJ2-2. From germline, CDR1 is KGHSH and CDR2 LQKENI. The CDR3 runs to 13 residues. The CDR3 loop is CASSPTNAGELFF.

This chain links TRBV5-1 with TRBJ1-1. Germline-derived CDR1 and CDR2 are SGHRS and YFSETQ. This CDR3 has 13 amino acids. CDR3 region: CASSLVVNTEAFF.

V and J are TRBV6-1 and TRBJ1-5. The CDR3 spans 13 residues. The germline gives CDR1 MNHNS, CDR2 SASEGT. This chain's CDR3 is CTSSEVLNQPQHF.

The chain employs TRBV29-1 and TRBJ1-1; TCRdb's D gene call, TRBD1, goes unchecked for lack of DNA. This CDR3 comprises 12 residues. CDR1 is SQVTM, CDR2 ANQGSEA, per germline. This CDR3 is CSTRQANTEAFF.

The V gene is TRBV20-1, the J gene TRBJ2-3. The CDR3 loop spans 13 amino acids. CDR1 and CDR2 from the germline V gene are DFQATT and SNEGSKA (reference sequence). CDR3 protein: CSALRPGTDTQYF.

The V gene is TRBV29-1, the J gene TRBJ1-3; no DNA is available, so the TRBD1 call from TCRdb remains unchecked. The CDR3 has 12 residues. CDR1 is SQVTM, CDR2 ANQGSEA, per germline. Here the CDR3 reads CSVAGPGNTIYF.

The V and J genes are TRBV11-1 and TRBJ2-4; with no DNA, the TCRdb D assignment of TRBD2 cannot be verified. Germline values: CDR1 SGHAT, CDR2 FQDESV (reference sequence). The CDR3 loop spans 20 amino acids. The CDR3 spells CASSLRRLAGEAVDKNIQYF.

This chain connects TRBV4-2 to TRBJ2-7; the D call from TCRdb, TRBD2, cannot be confirmed without DNA. The length of the CDR3 is 18 residues. Germline V gives CDR1 LGHNA, CDR2 YNFKEQ. CDR3 sequence: CASSLDSGGIIRYSEQYF.

V gene TRBV12-3 or TRBV12-4 combines with J gene TRBJ1-5; TCRdb's assignment of TRBD1 cannot be checked, as there is no DNA. The CDR3 consists of 18 residues. The CDR3 loop reads CASSPPGQGVVSNQPQHF.

V is TRBV4-1 and J is TRBJ2-7. The CDR3 length is 14 residues. Germline CDR1 is MGHRA and CDR2 is YSYEKL. CDR3 sequence: CASSQDGITYEQYF.

V is TRBV5-4 and J is TRBJ2-7; the D call from TCRdb, TRBD2, cannot be confirmed without DNA. Germline lookup yields CDR1 SGHNT and CDR2 YYREEE (reference sequence). The CDR3 has 13 amino acids. CDR3 region: CASSLVLGSEQYF.

The chain couples TRBV5-1 to TRBJ1-2. This CDR3 is 13 amino acids long. The germline V gene has CDR1 SGHRS and CDR2 YFSETQ. The CDR3 here is CASSFDSSYGYTF.

The chain joins TRBV5-1 to TRBJ2-5; TCRdb's assignment of TRBD1 cannot be checked, as there is no DNA. The CDR3 has 13 residues. CDR1 and CDR2 from the germline V gene are SGHRS and YFSETQ. The chain's CDR3 is CASSFQGLETQYF.